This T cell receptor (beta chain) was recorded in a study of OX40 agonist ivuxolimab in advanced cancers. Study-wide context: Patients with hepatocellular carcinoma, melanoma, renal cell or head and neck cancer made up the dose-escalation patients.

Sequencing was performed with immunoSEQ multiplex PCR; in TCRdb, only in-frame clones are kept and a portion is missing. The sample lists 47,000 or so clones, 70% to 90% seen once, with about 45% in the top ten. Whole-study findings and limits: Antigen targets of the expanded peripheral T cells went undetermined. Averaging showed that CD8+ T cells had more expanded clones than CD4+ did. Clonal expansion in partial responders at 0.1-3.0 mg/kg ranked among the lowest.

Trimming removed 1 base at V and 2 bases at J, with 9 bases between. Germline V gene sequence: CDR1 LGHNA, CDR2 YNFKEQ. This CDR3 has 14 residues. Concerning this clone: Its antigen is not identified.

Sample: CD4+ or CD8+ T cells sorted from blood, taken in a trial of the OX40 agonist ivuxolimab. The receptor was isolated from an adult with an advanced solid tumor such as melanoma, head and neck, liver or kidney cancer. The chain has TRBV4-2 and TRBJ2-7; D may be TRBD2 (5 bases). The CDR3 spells CASSQVATAYEQYF. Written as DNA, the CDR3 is TGTGCCAGCAGCCAAGTAGCGACCGCCTACGAGCAGTACTTC.